This T cell receptor beta chain was obtained from a study of blood T cell repertoires in COVID-19. Assay: immunoSEQ multiplex PCR; the TCRdb copy retains only in-frame clones and omits some. In the table there are approximately 140,000 clones, approximately 84% of which are singletons. This clone was picked up many times. CDR3 length: 16 residues. V lost 4 bases and J 6 bases, leaving 21 bases between the germline ends. Germline CDR1 and CDR2: SGHVS and FQNEAQ. Sequenced sample: PBMCs or T cells enriched from blood (not recorded which). The chain carries TRBV7-8 and TRBJ1-2; TRBD1 is a possible D gene (6 bases). This TCR was recovered from a man in his fifties in a cohort exposed to, infected with or recovered from COVID-19 (not recorded which). CDR3: CASSSEIGGVINGYTF. The CDR3 nucleotides read TGTGCCAGCAGCTCAGAGATAGGGGGGGTAATAAATGGCTACACCTTC.